These T cell receptor beta chains were read from a single sample in a study of T cell responses to AZD1222 COVID-19 vaccine. Libraries were prepared by immunoSEQ multiplex PCR; TCRdb keeps only in-frame clonotypes and omits some of them. In the table there are about 170,000 clones, approximately 92% of which are singletons. This specimen consisted of peripheral blood, obtained on day 0 of AZD1222 vaccination. The source is an adult in good health. CDR3s include the opening cysteine and the closing phenylalanine or tryptophan. A D gene is named only where the DNA matches it firmly. The size entry is marked missing in some rows and otherwise reads once, few, many or a size class.

d_call: .
j_call: TRBJ1-1
clone_size: once
v_call: TRBV30
cdr3_nt: TGTGCCTGGAGTGTACGAGGGGTACGGACTGAAGCTTTCTTT
cdr3_aa: CAWSVRGVRTEAFF

d_call: .
j_call: TRBJ2-7
clone_size: .
v_call: TRBV3-1/TRBV3-2
cdr3_nt: TGTGCCAGCAGCCAAGTGGGCGGGTCCTACGAGCAGTACTTC
cdr3_aa: CASSQVGGSYEQYF

d_call: TRBD1
j_call: TRBJ1-2
clone_size: .
v_call: TRBV11-2
cdr3_nt: TGTGCCAGCAGCCCGGCTCGGACAGGGCAGGGGGGCTACACCTTC
cdr3_aa: CASSPARTGQGGYTF

d_call: .
j_call: TRBJ2-7
clone_size: many
v_call: TRBV3-1/TRBV3-2
cdr3_nt: TGTGCCAGCAGCCAAGATATGTGGACAACTTACGAGCAGTACTTC
cdr3_aa: CASSQDMWTTYEQYF

d_call: .
j_call: TRBJ1-5
clone_size: .
v_call: TRBV6-2/TRBV6-3
cdr3_nt: TGTGCCAGCAGCTCGGACAGAAGCAATCAGCCCCAGCATTTT
cdr3_aa: CASSSDRSNQPQHF

d_call: .
j_call: TRBJ2-5
clone_size: .
v_call: TRBV7-8
cdr3_nt: TGTGCCAGCAGCTTTCGGACACAAGAGACCCAGTACTTC
cdr3_aa: CASSFRTQETQYF

d_call: .
j_call: TRBJ1-2
clone_size: .
v_call: TRBV18
cdr3_nt: TGTGCCAGCTCACCACCGGGAAGGGGTAGATCTAACTATGGCTACACCTTC
cdr3_aa: CASSPPGRGRSNYGYTF

d_call: TRBD2
j_call: TRBJ2-3
clone_size: .
v_call: TRBV6-5
cdr3_nt: TGTGCCAGCAGTCAGATTAGCGGGGATACGCAGTATTTT
cdr3_aa: CASSQISGDTQYF

d_call: .
j_call: TRBJ1-3
clone_size: .
v_call: TRBV6-1
cdr3_nt: TGTGCCAGCAGTGAAGACACTTACCTTGGAAACACCATATATTTT
cdr3_aa: CASSEDTYLGNTIYF

d_call: .
j_call: TRBJ2-1
clone_size: .
v_call: TRBV3-1/TRBV3-2
cdr3_nt: TGTGCCAGCAGCCAAGTCGGACGATACAATGAGCAGTTCTTC
cdr3_aa: CASSQVGRYNEQFF